Included here is one TCR beta chain sequence, with context. Its antigen is unknown. These data come from a study of blood T cells in healthy people across ages. Overall study results and limits: Those diversity estimates obtained from one million T cells were thought to be underestimates.

Sample-barcoded 5' priming and a J-beta primer mix drove a second PCR of roughly 7 to 11 cycles. Each of the cDNA molecules was tagged by a template-switch adaptor with 12 random nucleotides. TCRdb passed the 5' RACE reads through MiXCR, listing each CDR3 protein once. Among over 1,500,000 distinct CDR3 sequences listed, around 50% were seen once. In germline, CDR1 is MDHEN, CDR2 SYDVKM. The CDR3 runs 15 residues. J gave up 4 bases and V 5 bases, and 9 bases lay outside the gene matches. The sequence was collected from a middle-aged woman in good health. Material for sequencing was blood. The chain has TRBV28 and TRBJ2-3; 7 bases agree with TRBD2. CDR3 sequence: CASSPHLAGADTQYF. For the CDR3, the DNA is TGTGCCAGCAGTCCACATTTAGCGGGCGCAGATACGCAGTATTTT.